The 7 T cell receptor beta chains presented below share a single source sample, sequenced in a study of cytomegalovirus exposure and HLA in healthy donors. Use of 60 Vbeta and 13 Jbeta primers characterized the PCR. Clones were read by immunoSEQ multiplex PCR, and TCRdb kept only the in-frame ones, dropping some. The repertoire has about 110,000 clones, 65% to 85% of them found once; the top ten carry 5.5% to 7%. The sample taken for sequencing was PBMCs. The receptors originated from a man aged 25-45 years in good health and CMV-seropositive.

The chain joins TRBV15 to TRBJ2-7; 10 nucleotides line up with TRBD2. This CDR3 region has 16 residues. CDR1 and CDR2 from the germline V gene are LNHNV and YYDKDF (reference sequence). The V gene end was trimmed by 1 base and the J gene end by 0 bases; junction bases not matched to a gene: 3. This CDR3 reads CATSRVLAGDSYEQYF. CDR3 nucleotide sequence: TGTGCCACCAGCAGAGTGCTAGCGGGGGACTCCTACGAGCAGTACTTC.

The chain uses TRBV6-5 and TRBJ1-4; no definite D call. This CDR3 contains 15 residues. The germline V gene encodes CDR1 MNHEY and CDR2 SVGAGI. V lost 5 bases and J lost 8, with 18 bases in between. The CDR3 region is CASSAEARRLEKLFF. The DNA of the CDR3 is TGTGCCAGCAGTGCCGAGGCCCGACGGTTAGAAAAACTGTTTTTT.

This clone was seen a few times. The CDR3 DNA follows: TGTGCCAGCAGCCTGGACAGGAGCGAGACCCAGTACTTC. Protein: CASSLDRSETQYF. V gene TRBV6-6 combines with J gene TRBJ2-5, with 7 bases that match TRBD1. This CDR3 has 13 amino acids. J gave up 5 bases and V 6 bases, and 6 bases lay outside the gene matches. CDR1 and CDR2 (germline): MNHNY, SVGAGI (reference sequence).

V is TRBV28 and J is TRBJ2-7, with D possibly TRBD2 on 5 matching bases. The germline V and J ends were trimmed by 7 bases and 6 bases, with 10 bases remaining between them. Per the germline V gene, CDR1 is MDHEN and CDR2 is SYDVKM. There are 11 residues in the CDR3. CDR3 residues: CASTEGGEQYF. CDR3 coding DNA: TGTGCCAGCACCGAAGGAGGCGAGCAGTACTTC.

The chain uses TRBV30 and TRBJ1-3; D gene unclear. Deletions cut 0 bases from V and 4 bases from J, with 7 bases between. Germline assignment: CDR1 GTSNPN and CDR2 SVGIG (reference sequence). CDR3 length: 13 residues. The CDR3 loop reads CAWSVLGGNTIYF. CDR3 in DNA: TGTGCCTGGAGTGTACTAGGAGGAAACACCATATATTTT.

The chain is built from TRBV7-9 and TRBJ2-1; perhaps TRBD2 as D (6 bases). Germline-derived CDR1 and CDR2 are SEHNR and FQNEAQ (reference sequence). CDR3 length equals 16 residues. V lost 2 bases and J lost 0, with 11 bases in between. CDR3 loop: CASSLYLAPSYNEQFF. The CDR3 coding sequence is TGTGCCAGCAGCTTATACCTAGCGCCCTCCTACAATGAGCAGTTCTTC.

The CDR3 protein is CASSPKNDRGDEQYF. The CDR3 DNA reads as TGTGCCAGCTCACCAAAAAACGACAGGGGCGACGAGCAGTACTTC. The rearrangement uses TRBV18 and TRBJ2-7; 8 bases align to TRBD1. Looked up from germline, CDR1 is KGHSH and CDR2 is LQKENI. The CDR3 is 15 residues long. V lost 2 bases to trimming and J lost 5 bases; unmatched junction nucleotides: 8.